This entry features one T cell receptor (beta chain) sequence. Germline CDR1 and CDR2: SGHAT and FQNNGV. Between the trimmed V and J ends, which lost 6 bases and 0 bases, there was a span of 15 bases. CDR3 size: 17 residues. This sample was taken from a study of blood T cell repertoires in COVID-19. Authors' data handling: The authors estimated nucleated cell counts from reference gene primer amplification. Only in-frame clones appear in the TCRdb table, and some are missing; sequencing was by immunoSEQ multiplex PCR. D and trimming were read from the DNA, whereas the V and J calls and clone size are those reported in that table. The table lists about 160,000 clones, about 91% of them singletons, with under 5% in the top ten.

This sequence originates from a woman between 55 and 75 years old who had recovered from COVID-19. The chain recombines TRBV11-2 with TRBJ1-6, with D maybe TRBD1 (6 bases). Material: peripheral blood. Here the CDR3 DNA reads TGTGCCAGCAGGCCCATACAGGGTAGCTCCTATAATTCACCCCTCCACTTT. Translation: CASRPIQGSSYNSPLHF.